These 22 T cell receptor beta chains were all obtained from the same sample, sequenced in a study of blood T cell repertoires in COVID-19. Sequenced by immunoSEQ multiplex PCR; TCRdb stores in-frame clones only, minus some. The sample holds 9,700 or so clones; 75% to 85% are singletons and the top ten take less than 8.5%. Sequenced material: peripheral blood. The receptors were sampled from a man between 65 and 80 years old with active COVID-19.

The CDR3 here is CASSYSRGIAILTDTQYF. CDR3 nucleotides: TGTGCCAGCAGTTACTCACGGGGGATCGCTATACTGACAGATACGCAGTATTTT. The chain joins TRBV6-2 or TRBV6-3 to TRBJ2-3; D is perhaps TRBD2 (6 bases). V lost 0 bases and J lost 3, with 19 bases in between. This CDR3 contains 18 residues. CDR1 and CDR2 (germline): MNHEY, SVGEGT.

In nucleotides, the CDR3 is TGTGCCAGCAGCTTAGATCCGGGTTTGGGTGGCTACACCTTC. Translation gives CASSLDPGLGGYTF. The V and J genes are TRBV7-9 and TRBJ1-2; no firm D call. Trimming took 1 base from V and 7 from J, leaving 13 bases between them. CDR1 is SEHNR, CDR2 FQNEAQ, per germline (reference sequence). This CDR3 spans 14 amino acids. Based on the CDR3 plus reference TRBV7-9 and TRBJ1-2, the full variable domain is DTGVSQNPRHKITKRGQNVTFRCDPISEHNRLYWYRQTLGQGPEFLTYFQNEAQLEKSRLLSDRFSAERPKGSFSTLEIQRTEQGDSAMYLCASSLDPGLGGYTFGSGTRLTVV.

V and J are TRBV10-1 and TRBJ2-7; D possibly corresponds to TRBD1 (6 bases). The CDR3 loop spans 16 amino acids. The ends were cut back, 4 bases at V and 2 bases at J, with 18 bases in the middle. Germline V lookup: CDR1 WNHNN, CDR2 SYGVQD (reference sequence). The CDR3 DNA reads as TGCGCCAGCAGTGGGGGGACACGCTTGGCCACCTACGAGCAGTACTTC. Its translation: CASSGGTRLATYEQYF.

This chain joins TRBV5-4 and TRBJ1-1, with TRBD1 matching over 8 bases. V gave up 0 bases and J gave up 4 bases; unmatched junction bases: 5. Germline V gene sequence: CDR1 SGHNT, CDR2 YYREEE (reference sequence). This CDR3 region has 15 residues. CDR3 in amino acids: CASSLGQTGGTEAFF. The CDR3 bases are TGTGCCAGCAGCTTGGGCCAAACAGGGGGCACTGAAGCTTTCTTT. The variable domain in full, with the rest retrieved from reference TRBV5-4 and TRBJ1-1, is ETGVTQSPTHLIKTRGQQVTLRCSSQSGHNTVSWYQQALGQGPQFIFQYYREEENGRGNFPPRFSGLQFPNYSSELNVNALELDDSALYLCASSLGQTGGTEAFFGQGTRLTVV.

This rearrangement joins TRBV6-5 to TRBJ2-1; TRBD2 matches 7 bases. CDR3 size: 14 residues. After removal of 7 bases from V and 9 bases from J, the junction contained 12 bases not matched to a gene. Per the germline V gene, CDR1 is MNHEY and CDR2 is SVGAGI. CDR3 sequence reads: CASKRARTSVEQFF. CDR3 bases: TGTGCCAGCAAGCGCGCCAGGACTAGTGTTGAGCAGTTCTTC.

This sequence joins TRBV6-5 and TRBJ1-1; tentatively, D is TRBD1 (5 bases). The CDR3 totals 14 residues. Germline loops: CDR1 MNHEY, CDR2 SVGAGI. V was clipped by 2 bases and J by 10 bases, with 17 bases between them. CDR3: CASSYTGQGVPAFF. The CDR3 DNA is TGTGCCAGCAGTTACACCGGGCAGGGCGTCCCAGCTTTCTTT.

This clone has more than one count but fewer than ten. The chain joins TRBV10-2 to TRBJ2-1, with TRBD2 as a possible D gene (5 bases). This CDR3 is 13 amino acids long. Per the germline V gene, CDR1 is WSHSY and CDR2 is SAAADI. V was cut by 6 bases and J by 6 bases, with 12 bases left in between. The CDR3 DNA is TGCGCCAGCAGGGGGAGTGGAGGCAATGAGCAGTTCTTC. Translation gives CASRGSGGNEQFF.

The CDR3 DNA reads as TGTGCCAGCAGCGCGGGAGGGTCTAATGAAAAACTGTTTTTT. Its protein is CASSAGGSNEKLFF. The chain carries TRBV7-9 and TRBJ1-4; no definite D call. This CDR3 is built from 14 residues. CDR1 SEHNR and CDR2 FQNEAQ come from the germline V gene (reference sequence). Trimming removed 5 bases from V and 3 bases from J, with 10 bases in between.

The J gene is TRBJ2-3, the V gene TRBV7-2, with TRBD2 identical over 7 bases. V trimming: 4 bases; J trimming: 7 bases; junction bases outside the gene matches: 5. This CDR3 is 13 amino acids long. CDR1 SGHTA and CDR2 FQGNSA come from the germline V gene. Here the CDR3 DNA reads TGTGCCAGCAGCTCTACTAGCGTGAATACGCAGTATTTT. It yields the protein CASSSTSVNTQYF.

The chain couples TRBV19 to TRBJ1-3; 7 nucleotides agree with TRBD1. From germline, CDR1 is LNHDA and CDR2 SQIVND (reference sequence). The CDR3 runs to 14 residues. With 6 bases clipped from V and 2 bases from J, the junction kept 4 bases outside the gene matches. The DNA for the CDR3 is TGTGCCAGTAGGCTCGGGACAGCTGGAAACACCATATATTTT. This sequence encodes CASRLGTAGNTIYF.

The rearrangement links TRBV6-5 to TRBJ1-3; D uncertain. This CDR3 spans 16 amino acids. V was clipped by 2 bases and J by 0 bases, with 11 bases between them. Germline V gene sequence: CDR1 MNHEY, CDR2 SVGAGI. The CDR3 DNA sequence: TGTGCCAGCAGTTACAAGCTGAGCTACTCTGGAAACACCATATATTTT. This gives the protein CASSYKLSYSGNTIYF.

As DNA, the CDR3 is TGTGCCACCAGTGACCCTCTAGGACTAGCGGGAGGCAATGAGCAGTTCTTC. It translates to CATSDPLGLAGGNEQFF. This sequence joins TRBV24-1 and TRBJ2-1; 14 bases line up with TRBD2. Germline CDR1 is KGHDR and CDR2 is SFDVKD. The length of the CDR3 is 17 residues. The trim removed 4 bases at V and 6 bases at J, leaving 7 bases unmatched.

This clone appeared a few times. V is TRBV6-6 and J is TRBJ1-1; D ambiguous. The CDR3 runs 13 residues. Germline V gene data show CDR1 as MNHNY and CDR2 as SVGAGI (reference sequence). Trimming took off 6 bases at V and 1 base at J, with 9 bases between the two ends. CDR3 sequence reads: CASSQAKNTEAFF. The CDR3 nucleotides read TGTGCCAGCAGCCAAGCAAAGAACACTGAAGCTTTCTTT.

This clone was detected only a few times. The chain couples TRBV7-8 to TRBJ1-5; 9 nucleotides agree with TRBD1. The germline gives CDR1 SGHVS, CDR2 FQNEAQ. V lost 5 bases, J lost 6 bases, and 5 bases stayed unmatched. This CDR3 spans 14 amino acids. The CDR3 DNA is TGTGCCAGCAGCACTCGACAGGGGGGTCAGCCCCAGCATTTT. It specifies CASSTRQGGQPQHF.

The chain employs TRBV13 and TRBJ2-5; 9 bases align to TRBD2. V shed 6 bases and J 1 base; nucleotides not matched to a gene: 15. The germline V gene encodes CDR1 PRHDT and CDR2 FYEKMQ (reference sequence). This CDR3 comprises 18 residues. CDR3 bases: TGTGCCAGCAGTTTCAGACTAGCGGAAGGCTTATCCCAAGAGACCCAGTACTTC. Translated: CASSFRLAEGLSQETQYF.

The rearrangement uses TRBV27 and TRBJ2-7; 8 nucleotides agree with TRBD1. The CDR3 is 15 amino acids. Germline V gene lookup returns CDR1 MNHEY and CDR2 SMNVEV (reference sequence). The junction had 7 bases not matched to a gene; V was cut back by 0 bases and J by 6 bases. CDR3 nucleotide sequence: TGTGCCAGCAGTTTATCAGGGACAGGCCCCGGCGAGCAGTACTTC. It is translated as CASSLSGTGPGEQYF.

J is TRBJ2-7 and V is TRBV6-5; D possibly corresponds to TRBD2 (5 bases). Trimming shortened V by 6 bases and J by 1 base, and 13 bases separated the two germline ends. This CDR3 is built from 14 residues. Germline CDR1 reads MNHEY; CDR2 reads SVGAGI. The DNA of the CDR3 is TGTGCCAGCAGCGCCGGACTGACATCCTACGAGCAGTACTTC. It yields the protein CASSAGLTSYEQYF.

The rearrangement uses TRBV5-1 and TRBJ2-2; D ambiguous. V lost 4 bases and J 6 bases, leaving 10 bases between the germline ends. From germline, CDR1 is SGHRS and CDR2 YFSETQ. CDR3 length: 13 residues. CDR3 DNA: TGCGCCAGCAGCCTTAAATATGCCGGGGAGCTGTTTTTT. Encoded protein: CASSLKYAGELFF.

The CDR3 DNA reads as TGTGCCAGCAGCTCGTTAGCGGGAGGGGCAGATACGCAGTATTTT. It yields the protein CASSSLAGGADTQYF. The chain employs TRBV7-9 and TRBJ2-3, with 11 nucleotides matching TRBD2. With V trimmed by 4 bases and J by 4 bases, 4 bases remained unmatched. The CDR3 runs to 15 residues. In germline, CDR1 is SEHNR, CDR2 FQNEAQ (reference sequence).

This sequence joins TRBV24-1 and TRBJ2-7; D might be TRBD1 (5 bases). Germline V lookup: CDR1 KGHDR, CDR2 SFDVKD. The CDR3 contains 15 residues. With 3 bases removed from V and 2 bases from J, the gap between germline ends came to 13 bases. This chain's CDR3 is CATSDHRSPTYEQYF. The CDR3 nucleotides read TGTGCCACCAGTGATCACAGGAGTCCTACCTACGAGCAGTACTTC.

The chain couples TRBV14 to TRBJ1-6, with D possibly matching TRBD1 (5 bases). V lost 4 bases, J lost 4 bases, and 14 bases lay in between. The CDR3 length is 16 residues. Germline V gives CDR1 SGHDN, CDR2 FVKESK. This CDR3 is CASSPIGARYNSPLHF. The CDR3 nucleotides are TGTGCCAGCAGCCCGATTGGGGCCAGATATAATTCACCCCTCCACTTT.

The genes are TRBV6-6 and TRBJ2-5, with TRBD2 matching 9 bases. This CDR3 spans 13 amino acids. The V gene's germline CDR1 is MNHNY and CDR2 SVGAGI (reference sequence). Germline trimming cut 6 bases from V and 2 bases from J; bases unmatched to any gene: 1. DNA of the CDR3: TGTGCCAGCAGGACTAGCGGACAAGAGACCCAGTACTTC. Translating it yields CASRTSGQETQYF.